What follows are 5 T cell receptor beta chains derived from one specimen sequenced in a study of beta chain features in type 1 diabetes. Study results and limitations: There was a moderate but significant shortening of TCRB CDR3s in all four CD4+ subsets of Type 1 diabetes patients.

Sequencing targeted expressed TCRB transcripts, as all isolated RNA had been reverse transcribed. Profiled with immunoSEQ multiplex PCR; TCRdb holds only in-frame clones, not every one. This table has under 350,000 clones, roughly an eighth appearing once. These receptors have no known antigen. Sequencing used naive CD4+ T cells from blood. All receptors derive from a young man with type 1 diabetes.

This sequence joins TRBV19 and TRBJ2-7, with 7 bases fitting TRBD1. This CDR3 is 15 amino acids long. J gave up 4 bases and V 0 bases, and 6 bases lay outside the gene matches. Per germline, CDR1 LNHDA and CDR2 SQIVND (reference sequence). CDR3 amino acids: CASSIDPGTAYEQYF. The CDR3 DNA sequence: TGTGCCAGTAGTATAGACCCCGGGACAGCGTACGAGCAGTACTTC.

V and J are TRBV5-1 and TRBJ2-7, with D maybe TRBD1 (6 bases). Germline V gene data show CDR1 as SGHRS and CDR2 as YFSETQ. The V end lost 3 bases, the J end lost 0 bases, and 16 bases lay between the germline ends. The CDR3 totals 16 residues. CDR3 coding DNA: TGCGCCAGCAGCTCGGGCCCTCGGGACAACTCCTACGAGCAGTACTTC. This codes for CASSSGPRDNSYEQYF.

This rearrangement joins TRBV9 to TRBJ2-7; 13 nucleotides line up with TRBD2. V was clipped by 4 bases and J by 5 bases; unmatched bases: 3. This CDR3 comprises 14 residues. From germline, CDR1 is SGDLS and CDR2 YYNGEE. The CDR3 DNA sequence: TGTGCCAGCAGCACTAGCGGGAGGGTCGACGAGCAGTACTTC. It specifies CASSTSGRVDEQYF.

This clone was detected only a few times. This chain uses TRBV2 with TRBJ2-5; D might be TRBD2 (6 bases). The CDR3 totals 12 residues. With 2 bases removed from V and 5 bases from J, the gap between germline ends came to 6 bases. In germline, CDR1 is SNHLY, CDR2 FYNNEI. The CDR3 nucleotides are TGTGCCAGCAGTGAAAGCGGGGAGACCCAGTACTTC. It yields the protein CASSESGETQYF.

This clone was detected only a few times. The chain is built from TRBV4-2 and TRBJ2-5, with TRBD2 identical over 9 bases. Per the germline V gene, CDR1 is LGHNA and CDR2 is YNFKEQ. Losses at the gene ends were 0 bases for V and 5 bases for J; bases not matched to a gene: 16. The CDR3 is 19 amino acids. In DNA form, the CDR3 reads TGTGCCAGCAGCCAAGATAGTTGGCTGGCGGGAGGGCCCCCGGAGACCCAGTACTTC. It encodes CASSQDSWLAGGPPETQYF.